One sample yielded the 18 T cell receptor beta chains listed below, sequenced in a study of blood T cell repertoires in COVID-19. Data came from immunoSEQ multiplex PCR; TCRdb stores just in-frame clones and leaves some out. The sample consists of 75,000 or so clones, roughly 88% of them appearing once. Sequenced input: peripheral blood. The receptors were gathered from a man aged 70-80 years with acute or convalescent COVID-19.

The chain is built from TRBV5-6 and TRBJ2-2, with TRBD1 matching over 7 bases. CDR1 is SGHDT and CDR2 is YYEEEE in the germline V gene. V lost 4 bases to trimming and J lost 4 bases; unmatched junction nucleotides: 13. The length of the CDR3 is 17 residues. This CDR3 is CASSVNTGAASTGELFF. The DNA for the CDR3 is TGTGCCAGCAGCGTTAATACAGGGGCGGCGAGCACCGGGGAGCTGTTTTTT.

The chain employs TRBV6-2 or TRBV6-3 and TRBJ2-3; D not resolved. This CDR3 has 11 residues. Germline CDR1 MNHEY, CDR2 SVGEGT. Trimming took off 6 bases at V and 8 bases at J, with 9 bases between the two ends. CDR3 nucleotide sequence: TGTGCCAGCAGCCCCTCCTTTACGCAGTATTTT. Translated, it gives CASSPSFTQYF.

The CDR3: CASSRRKIGTADQETQYF. CDR3 in DNA: TGCGCCAGCAGCCGGAGAAAAATAGGGACAGCGGACCAAGAGACCCAGTACTTC. The chain has TRBV4-3 and TRBJ2-5; 7 bases map to TRBD1. The CDR3 covers 18 residues. Germline CDR1 reads LGHNA; CDR2 reads YSLEER. With 4 bases clipped from V and 0 bases from J, the junction kept 14 bases outside the gene matches.

CDR3: CASSTADTQYF. Here the CDR3 DNA reads TGTGCCAGCAGCACGGCAGATACGCAGTATTTT. The chain couples TRBV5-6 to TRBJ2-3, with D unresolved. The CDR3 has 11 residues. CDR1 SGHDT and CDR2 YYEEEE come from the germline V gene. Trimming took 4 bases from V and 4 from J, leaving 4 bases between them.

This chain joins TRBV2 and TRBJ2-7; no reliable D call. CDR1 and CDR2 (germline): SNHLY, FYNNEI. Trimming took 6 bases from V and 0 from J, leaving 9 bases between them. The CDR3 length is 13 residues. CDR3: CASRTVGSYEQYF. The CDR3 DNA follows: TGTGCCAGCAGAACAGTGGGCTCCTACGAGCAGTACTTC.

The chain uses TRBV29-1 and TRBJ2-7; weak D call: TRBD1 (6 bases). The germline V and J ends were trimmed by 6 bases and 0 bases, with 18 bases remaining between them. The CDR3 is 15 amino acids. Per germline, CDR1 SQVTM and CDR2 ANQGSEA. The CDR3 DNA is TGCAGCGTATCAGGGGCGCCAGAAAGCTCCTACGAGCAGTACTTC. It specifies CSVSGAPESSYEQYF.

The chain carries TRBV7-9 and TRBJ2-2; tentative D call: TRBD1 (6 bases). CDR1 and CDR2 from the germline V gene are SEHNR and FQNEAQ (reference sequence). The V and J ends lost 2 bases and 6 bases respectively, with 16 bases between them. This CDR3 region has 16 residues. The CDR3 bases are TGTGCCAGCAGCTTATCAGGGGCGCCTGCATCCGGGGAGCTGTTTTTT. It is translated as CASSLSGAPASGELFF. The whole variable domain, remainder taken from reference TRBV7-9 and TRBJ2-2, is DTGVSQNPRHKITKRGQNVTFRCDPISEHNRLYWYRQTLGQGPEFLTYFQNEAQLEKSRLLSDRFSAERPKGSFSTLEIQRTEQGDSAMYLCASSLSGAPASGELFFGEGSRLTVL.

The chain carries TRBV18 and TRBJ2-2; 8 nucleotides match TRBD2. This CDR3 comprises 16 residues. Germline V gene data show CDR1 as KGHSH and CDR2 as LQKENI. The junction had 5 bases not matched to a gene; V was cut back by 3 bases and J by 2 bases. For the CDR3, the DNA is TGTGCCAGCTCACCTTTCGCGGGGGGAAACACCGGGGAGCTGTTTTTT. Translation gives CASSPFAGGNTGELFF.

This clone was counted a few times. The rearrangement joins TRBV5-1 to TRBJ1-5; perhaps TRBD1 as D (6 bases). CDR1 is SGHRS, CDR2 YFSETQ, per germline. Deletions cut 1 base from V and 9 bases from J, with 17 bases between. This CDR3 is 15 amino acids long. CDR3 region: CASSLWDPGEGPQHF. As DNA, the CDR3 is TGCGCCAGCAGCTTGTGGGATCCAGGGGAGGGGCCCCAGCATTTT.

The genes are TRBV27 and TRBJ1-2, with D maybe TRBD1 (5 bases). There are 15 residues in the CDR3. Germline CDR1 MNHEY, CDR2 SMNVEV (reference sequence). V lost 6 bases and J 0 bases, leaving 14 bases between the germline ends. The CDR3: CASRRSGGANYGYTF. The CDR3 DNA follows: TGTGCCAGCAGACGGTCGGGGGGAGCTAACTATGGCTACACCTTC.

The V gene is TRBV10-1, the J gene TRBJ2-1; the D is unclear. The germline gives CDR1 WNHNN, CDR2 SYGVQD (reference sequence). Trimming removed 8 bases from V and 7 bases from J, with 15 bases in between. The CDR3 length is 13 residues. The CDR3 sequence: CASGGSSMNEQFF. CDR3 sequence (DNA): TGCGCCAGCGGCGGCTCAAGTATGAATGAGCAGTTCTTC.

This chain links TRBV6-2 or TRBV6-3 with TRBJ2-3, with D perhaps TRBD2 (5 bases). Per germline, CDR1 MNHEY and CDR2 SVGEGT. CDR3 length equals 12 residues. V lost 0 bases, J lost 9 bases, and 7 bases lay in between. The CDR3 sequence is CASSYSAGTQYF. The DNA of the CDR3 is TGTGCCAGCAGTTACTCTGCGGGCACGCAGTATTTT.

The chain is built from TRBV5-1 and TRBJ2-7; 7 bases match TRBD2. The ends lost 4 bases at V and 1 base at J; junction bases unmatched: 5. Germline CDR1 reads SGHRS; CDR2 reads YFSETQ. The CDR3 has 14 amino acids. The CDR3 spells CASSSGTTSYEQYF. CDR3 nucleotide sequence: TGCGCCAGCAGCAGCGGGACGACATCCTACGAGCAGTACTTC.

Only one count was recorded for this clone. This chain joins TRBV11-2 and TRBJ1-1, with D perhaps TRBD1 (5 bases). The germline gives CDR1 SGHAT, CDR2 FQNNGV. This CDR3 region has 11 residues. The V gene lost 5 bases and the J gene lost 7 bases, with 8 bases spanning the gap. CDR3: CASSLTGEAFF. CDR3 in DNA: TGTGCCAGCAGCCTCACAGGTGAAGCTTTCTTT.

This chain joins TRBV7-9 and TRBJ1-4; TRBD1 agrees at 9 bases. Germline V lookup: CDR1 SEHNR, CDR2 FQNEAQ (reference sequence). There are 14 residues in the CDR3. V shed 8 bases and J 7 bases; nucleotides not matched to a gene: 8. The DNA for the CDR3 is TGTGCCAGCTCCGGACAGGGGATGGGTGAAAAACTGTTTTTT. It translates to CASSGQGMGEKLFF.

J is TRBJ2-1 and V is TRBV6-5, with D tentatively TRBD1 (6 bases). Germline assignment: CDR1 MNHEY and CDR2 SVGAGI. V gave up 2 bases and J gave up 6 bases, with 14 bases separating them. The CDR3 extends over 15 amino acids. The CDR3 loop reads CASSYMPRGSNEQFF. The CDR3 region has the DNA TGTGCCAGCAGTTACATGCCCAGGGGTTCCAATGAGCAGTTCTTC.

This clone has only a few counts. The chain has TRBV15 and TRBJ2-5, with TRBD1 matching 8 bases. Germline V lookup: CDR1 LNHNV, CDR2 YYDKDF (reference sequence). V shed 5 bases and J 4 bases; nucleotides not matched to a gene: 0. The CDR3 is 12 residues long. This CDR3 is CATSDRGETQYF. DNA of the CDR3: TGTGCCACCAGCGACAGGGGAGAGACCCAGTACTTC.

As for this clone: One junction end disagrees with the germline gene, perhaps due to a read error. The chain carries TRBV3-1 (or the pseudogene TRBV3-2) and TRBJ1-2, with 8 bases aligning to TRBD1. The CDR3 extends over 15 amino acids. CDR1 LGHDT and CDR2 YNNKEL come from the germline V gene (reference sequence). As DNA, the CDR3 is TGTGCCAGCAGCCAAGATAGGCCAGGACAGGGCCCCTCCTTATTC. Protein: CASSQDRPGQGPSLF.